The next 16 T cell receptor beta chains were all read from a single sample in a study of CXCR3-negative and CXCR3-positive naive CD8 T cells. Findings and limits, study-wide: CXCR3-positive naive cells carried more hydrophobic TRB CDR3s than CXCR3-negative naive cells did.

Libraries of TRB cDNA were made by 5' RACE and carried UMIs. Following a re-call of the 5' RACE reads, TCRdb has one entry per CDR3 protein and lacks DNA. The sample features some 150,000 distinct CDR3 sequences, with 0.4% to 0.5% in its top ten. Their specific antigens are unknown. Sequenced sample: naive CXCR3+ CD8+ T cells from blood. Specified subset: CD45RO-CCR7+CD27+CD95- naive CD8+ T cells expressing CXCR3 (TNR3+). These receptors came from a human donor in good health. Some clones in this sample may be carry-over from other donors' samples.

The chain has TRBV6-5 and TRBJ2-1; TCRdb names TRBD2, which stays unverified in the absence of DNA. Germline CDR1 is MNHEY and CDR2 is SVGAGI. The CDR3 is 15 residues long. The CDR3 loop reads CASSRTSGDLNEQFF.

The J gene is TRBJ2-7, the V gene TRBV12-3 or TRBV12-4. There are 13 residues in the CDR3. Here the CDR3 reads CASSLTILNEQYF.

The chain carries TRBV7-9 and TRBJ2-7; TCRdb lists TRBD2, though no DNA is available to test this call. This CDR3 is built from 21 residues. CDR1 and CDR2 from the germline V gene are SEHNR and FQNEAQ (reference sequence). The CDR3 region is CASSLGRGEGLAGQPSYEQYF.

This sequence joins TRBV28 and TRBJ2-3; the D gene TCRdb calls, TRBD2, cannot be checked with no DNA. Per germline, CDR1 MDHEN and CDR2 SYDVKM. This CDR3 contains 17 residues. CDR3 sequence: CASSSNFGTRGTATQYF. The full variable domain, in which reference TRBV28 and TRBJ2-3 provide the parts outside the CDR3, is DVKVTQSSRYLVKRTGEKVFLECVQDMDHENMFWYRQDPGLGLRLIYFSYDVKMKEKGDIPEGYSVSREKKERFSLILESASTNQTSMYLCASSSNFGTRGTATQYFGPGTRLTVL.

The J gene is TRBJ2-7, the V gene TRBV29-1. CDR3 size: 14 residues. Germline lookup yields CDR1 SQVTM and CDR2 ANQGSEA. The CDR3 spells CSVEDGDTPYEQYF.

The chain links TRBV6-5 to TRBJ1-2; TCRdb's assignment of TRBD1 cannot be checked, as there is no DNA. Germline assignment: CDR1 MNHEY and CDR2 SVGAGI. The length of the CDR3 is 14 residues. CDR3 sequence reads: CASSFWGPNYGYTF.

The V call is TRBV7-9, the J call TRBJ2-3; TCRdb's D gene call, TRBD2, goes unchecked for lack of DNA. The CDR3 has 15 amino acids. CDR1 SEHNR and CDR2 FQNEAQ come from the germline V gene (reference sequence). CDR3 residues: CASSLEAGVTDTQYF.

The V and J genes are TRBV24-1 and TRBJ2-5; absent DNA, TCRdb's TRBD1 call cannot be checked. The CDR3 is 16 amino acids. Germline V gene data show CDR1 as KGHDR and CDR2 as SFDVKD. The CDR3 region is CATSVVGTGYQETQYF.

The CDR3 protein is CAGSQVVPGELFF. The chain carries TRBV14 and TRBJ2-2. CDR1 and CDR2 from the germline V gene are SGHDN and FVKESK. This CDR3 has 13 amino acids.

The CDR3 is CASSKDRGDEQFF. The rearrangement links TRBV5-6 to TRBJ2-1; checking the TCRdb D call of TRBD1 is not possible without DNA. Germline assignment: CDR1 SGHDT and CDR2 YYEEEE. The CDR3 length is 13 residues.

The V and J genes are TRBV20-1 and TRBJ2-7; TCRdb's D call, TRBD2, is unchecked because there is no DNA. Germline CDR1 is DFQATT and CDR2 is SNEGSKA (reference sequence). There are 16 residues in the CDR3. CDR3 sequence: CSLLGYGGRSSYEQYF.

The V gene is TRBV6-5, the J gene TRBJ1-3; the D call of TRBD1 rests on TCRdb alone, since no DNA is present to check it. Germline CDR1 and CDR2: MNHEY and SVGAGI. The CDR3 sequence is 17 residues long. The CDR3 reads CASSYGTGYLSGNTIYF.

J is TRBJ2-2 and V is TRBV7-6; without DNA, the TCRdb call of TRBD1 cannot be checked. The CDR3 totals 16 residues. Germline V gene lookup returns CDR1 SGHVS and CDR2 FNYEAQ. The CDR3 sequence is CASGLSTGGVTGELFF.

This CDR3 is CSGVDRGSGGYTF. The rearrangement uses TRBV29-1 and TRBJ1-2; absent DNA, TCRdb's TRBD1 call cannot be checked. Germline-derived CDR1 and CDR2 are SQVTM and ANQGSEA. The CDR3 runs 13 residues.

The chain uses TRBV7-8 and TRBJ2-3; the D call from TCRdb, TRBD1, cannot be confirmed without DNA. Germline V lookup: CDR1 SGHVS, CDR2 FQNEAQ. The CDR3 consists of 19 residues. CDR3 region: CASSLWQDRGSESTDTQYF.

J is TRBJ2-1 and V is TRBV13; TCRdb calls TRBD1, which cannot be checked without DNA. This CDR3 has 15 residues. CDR1 and CDR2 (germline): PRHDT, FYEKMQ (reference sequence). Here the CDR3 reads CASSSGTGGHKEQLF.